This T cell receptor (beta chain) was observed in a study of response to subunit inactivated influenza vaccine (dated by TCRdb to the late 2010s). Concerning the study at large: Deep quantitative T cell receptor repertoire profiling was used in the study to track responses to a trivalent subunit inactivated influenza vaccine. Results the study describes overall, beyond this receptor: The authors suggested that each seasonal influenza vaccination may recruit only a limited number of new T cells.

Concerning this clonotype itself: Its antigen is not yet known. It has no much larger one-base neighbor in the sample; base qualities were not kept.

Libraries were prepared through RT-PCR. The reads were generated on an Illumina HiSeq 2500. TCRdb took the public reads, trimmed them with fastp at Q25, ran MiXCR for clone calling and kept in-frame beta chains. Rows with a matching CDR3 protein are joined into one entry that keeps the most common DNA and genes. This sample lists around 520,000 distinct CDR3 sequences; 10% to 15% were detected once. 10% to 13% of the sample is in the top ten clones. The germline V gene encodes CDR1 SEHNR and CDR2 FQNEAQ (reference sequence). V is cut back by 5 bases and J by 3 bases, with 8 bases in the junction unmatched. The CDR3 goes from the cysteine to the phenylalanine over 16 residues. The only DNA kept is the CDR3, 48 bases in frame from the first base.

Sequencing used PBMCs from blood, obtained on the day of vaccination. Recombination connected TRBV7-9 to TRBJ2-1; 9 central nucleotides agree with TRBD2. The origin of this receptor is a man between 50 and 59 years old who received an inactivated influenza vaccine. Donor details come from another sample of the same person, matched by shared clones. The sequenced DNA is TGTGCCAGCAGCAGTAGCCGGACTAGCGTCTACAATGAGCAGTTCTTC. Its protein product is CASSSSRTSVYNEQFF. With all but the CDR3 taken from the reference TRBV7-9 and TRBJ2-1 genes, the full variable domain is: DTGVSQNPRHKITKRGQNVTFRCDPISEHNRLYWYRQTLGQGPEFLTYFQNEAQLEKSRLLSDRFSAERPKGSFSTLEIQRTEQGDSAMYLCASSSSRTSVYNEQFFGPGTRLTVL.